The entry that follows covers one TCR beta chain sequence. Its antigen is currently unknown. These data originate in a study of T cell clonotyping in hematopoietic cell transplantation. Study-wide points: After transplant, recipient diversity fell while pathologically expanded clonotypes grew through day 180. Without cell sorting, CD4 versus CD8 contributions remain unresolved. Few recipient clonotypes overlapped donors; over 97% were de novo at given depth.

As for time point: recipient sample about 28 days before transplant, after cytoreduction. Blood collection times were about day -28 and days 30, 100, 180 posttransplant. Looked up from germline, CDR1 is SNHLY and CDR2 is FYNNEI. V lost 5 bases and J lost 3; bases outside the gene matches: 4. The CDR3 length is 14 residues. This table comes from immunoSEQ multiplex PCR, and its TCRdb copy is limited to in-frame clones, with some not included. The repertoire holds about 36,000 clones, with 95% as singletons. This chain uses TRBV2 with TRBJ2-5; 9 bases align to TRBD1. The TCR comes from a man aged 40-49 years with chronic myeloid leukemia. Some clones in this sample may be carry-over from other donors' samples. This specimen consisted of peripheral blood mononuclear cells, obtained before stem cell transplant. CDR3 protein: CASSPGTGKETQYF. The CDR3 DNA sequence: TGTGCCAGCAGTCCTGGGACAGGGAAAGAGACCCAGTACTTC.